The rows below give T cell receptor beta chains drawn from one sample of a study of T cell responses to AZD1222 COVID-19 vaccine. TCRdb's table, derived via immunoSEQ multiplex PCR, lists solely in-frame clones and lacks some. This table holds approximately 84,000 clones, approximately 85% found once. This specimen consisted of peripheral blood, obtained 28 days after the second AZD1222 dose. The receptors here all came from an adult who received the AZD1222 COVID-19 vaccine. The CDR3 runs from the conserved cysteine through the conserved F or W. A D gene is named only where the DNA matches it firmly. Not all rows give a size; the values are once, few, many and, for expanded clones, a class.

D: TRBD1
J: TRBJ1-2
V: TRBV6-5
size: NA
DNA: TGTGCCAGCAGAGGACAGGGACAAGACTATGGCTACACCTTC
CDR3: CASRGQGQDYGYTF

D: TRBD1
J: TRBJ1-5
V: TRBV5-1
size: few
DNA: TGCGCCAGCAGCTTCACAGGGGTGGGCAATCAGCCCCAGCATTTT
CDR3: CASSFTGVGNQPQHF

D: NA
J: TRBJ2-1
V: TRBV4-2
size: few
DNA: TGTGCCAGCAGCCAAGTTCGGCAGGGAAGGAATGAGCAGTTCTTC
CDR3: CASSQVRQGRNEQFF

D: NA
J: TRBJ2-5
V: TRBV20-1
size: NA
DNA: TGCAGTGCTCAATTTTGGGAGACCCAGTACTTC
CDR3: CSAQFWETQYF

D: NA
J: TRBJ1-1
V: TRBV28
size: NA
DNA: TGTGCCAGCAGTCTACTATCCGCGGGGGTGGGGATGAACACTGAAGCTTTCTTT
CDR3: CASSLLSAGVGMNTEAFF

D: NA
J: TRBJ2-3
V: TRBV11-1
size: NA
DNA: TGTGCCAGCAGCGGGGGGACCACAGATACGCAGTATTTT
CDR3: CASSGGTTDTQYF

D: NA
J: TRBJ2-2
V: TRBV24-1
size: few
DNA: TGTGCCCCCAGTGACCCCGGGACCGGGACGACCGGGGAGCTGTTTTTT
CDR3: CAPSDPGTGTTGELFF

D: NA
J: TRBJ1-6
V: TRBV5-6
size: once
DNA: TGTGCCAGCAGCCTAAGGACAGAGAATTCACCCCTCCACTTT
CDR3: CASSLRTENSPLHF

D: NA
J: TRBJ1-3
V: TRBV9
size: NA
DNA: TGTGCCAGCAGCGGGGTAATCGACTCTGGAAACACCATATATTTT
CDR3: CASSGVIDSGNTIYF

D: NA
J: TRBJ1-1
V: TRBV29-1
size: NA
DNA: TGCAGCGCCACCCTTCAGGGTGAAGCTTTCTTT
CDR3: CSATLQGEAFF

D: NA
J: TRBJ1-5
V: TRBV28
size: NA
DNA: TGTGCCAGCAAAAAATCTAGCGGGGGACGCACAGATACGCAGCATTTT
CDR3: CASKKSSGGRTDTQHF

D: NA
J: TRBJ2-5
V: TRBV29-1
size: NA
DNA: TGCAGCGTTGAGGAGACAGGATCAGAGACCCAGTACTTC
CDR3: CSVEETGSETQYF

D: NA
J: TRBJ1-2
V: TRBV19
size: NA
DNA: TGTGCCAGTAGTTCCGGACAGATATATGGCTACACCTTC
CDR3: CASSSGQIYGYTF

D: NA
J: TRBJ2-7
V: TRBV4-2
size: NA
DNA: TGTGCCAGCAGCCAAGACCACGGTTCCTACGAGCAGTACTTC
CDR3: CASSQDHGSYEQYF

D: NA
J: TRBJ2-2
V: TRBV19
size: few
DNA: TGTGCCAGCACTATGGTTGCAGAACGTGCCGGGGAGCTGTTTTTT
CDR3: CASTMVAERAGELFF

D: TRBD1
J: TRBJ1-5
V: TRBV27
size: NA
DNA: TGTGCCAGCAGTCCACAGACAGGGGGCAGGGGTCAGCCCCAGCATTTT
CDR3: CASSPQTGGRGQPQHF

D: NA
J: TRBJ2-3
V: TRBV30
size: NA
DNA: TGTGCCTGGAGTAGTGCCAGAGCTAGCACAGATACGCAGTATTTT
CDR3: CAWSSARASTDTQYF

D: NA
J: TRBJ1-5
V: TRBV5-1
size: NA
DNA: TGCGCCAGCAGCTTGGACGGGAATAGCAATCAGCCCCAGCATTTT
CDR3: CASSLDGNSNQPQHF

D: TRBD1
J: TRBJ1-2
V: TRBV29-1
size: once
DNA: TGCAGCGGAACAGGGGGCAACTATGGCTACACCTTC
CDR3: CSGTGGNYGYTF

D: NA
J: TRBJ1-1
V: TRBV19
size: NA
DNA: TGTGCCAGTTCCCGGACAGCTTCCTCTCCACGGAACACTGAAGCTTTCTTT
CDR3: CASSRTASSPRNTEAFF

D: NA
J: TRBJ2-7
V: TRBV14
size: NA
DNA: TGTGCCAGCAGCCAAGACACGGACAAGCAGTACTTC
CDR3: CASSQDTDKQYF

D: NA
J: TRBJ2-6
V: TRBV24-1
size: NA
DNA: TGTGCCACCAGTGACGGCTCTGGAGGGTGGAGCTCTGGGGCCAACGTCCTGACTTTC
CDR3: CATSDGSGGWSSGANVLTF

D: TRBD2
J: TRBJ2-1
V: TRBV2
size: NA
DNA: TGTGCCAGCAGAGACCACGCGGGGGCCTACAATGAGCAGTTCTTC
CDR3: CASRDHAGAYNEQFF

D: NA
J: TRBJ2-1
V: TRBV18
size: NA
DNA: TGTGCCAGCTCACCACGAGGGGTGGAGCAGTTCTTC
CDR3: CASSPRGVEQFF

D: TRBD2
J: TRBJ2-1
V: TRBV28
size: NA
DNA: TGTGCCAGCAGTTTCCCGCCAAAGCGGGGGGGCCTGCATGAGCAGTTCTTC
CDR3: CASSFPPKRGGLHEQFF

D: NA
J: TRBJ2-5
V: TRBV5-6
size: NA
DNA: TGTGCCAGCAGCCCTCAGACACGTGAGACCCAGTACTTC
CDR3: CASSPQTRETQYF

D: TRBD1
J: TRBJ1-1
V: TRBV30
size: NA
DNA: TGTGCCTGGAGTGTTCATCAGGGGGGGGGAGCTTTCTTT
CDR3: CAWSVHQGGGAFF

D: NA
J: TRBJ2-3
V: TRBV10-3
size: NA
DNA: TGTGCCATCAGTGAGACATACGGGAGCACAGATACGCAGTATTTT
CDR3: CAISETYGSTDTQYF

D: NA
J: TRBJ2-1
V: TRBV4-2
size: NA
DNA: TGTGCCAGCAGCCAAGGGGCTAGAGTCGACAATGAGCAGTTCTTC
CDR3: CASSQGARVDNEQFF

D: NA
J: TRBJ2-3
V: TRBV5-4
size: NA
DNA: TGTGCCAGCAGCTGGGGGTTCGGTTCCACAGATACGCAGTATTTT
CDR3: CASSWGFGSTDTQYF

D: NA
J: TRBJ1-4
V: TRBV29-1
size: NA
DNA: TGCAGCGTCCTTACTAATGAAAAACTGTTTTTT
CDR3: CSVLTNEKLFF

D: NA
J: TRBJ1-2
V: TRBV5-1
size: once
DNA: TGCGCCAGCAGCTTGGGGACTAACTATGGCTACACCTTC
CDR3: CASSLGTNYGYTF

D: NA
J: TRBJ2-2
V: TRBV27
size: few
DNA: TGTGCCAGCAGTTTAGGACAGAGGAACACCGGGGAGCTGTTTTTT
CDR3: CASSLGQRNTGELFF

D: NA
J: TRBJ1-3
V: TRBV6-5
size: NA
DNA: TGTGCCAGCATGCCCCAGAGACTCTCTGGAAACACCATATATTTT
CDR3: CASMPQRLSGNTIYF

D: TRBD1
J: TRBJ1-2
V: TRBV5-4
size: NA
DNA: TGTGCCAGCAGCGAACCTTCGGGGACAGCTAACTATGGCTACACCTTC
CDR3: CASSEPSGTANYGYTF

D: TRBD1
J: TRBJ2-3
V: TRBV5-1
size: NA
DNA: TGCGCCAGCAGCGCAGGGACAGGAAAAGATACGCAGTATTTT
CDR3: CASSAGTGKDTQYF

D: NA
J: TRBJ2-2
V: TRBV12-2
size: NA
DNA: TGTGCAAGTCGCTTAGCGTTGGGGGTGGAGAACACCGGGGAGCTGTTTTTT
CDR3: CASRLALGVENTGELFF

D: TRBD2
J: TRBJ2-2
V: TRBV10-2
size: NA
DNA: TGCGCCAGCAGAGCACTAGCGGGGGGACACACCGGGGAGCTGTTTTTT
CDR3: CASRALAGGHTGELFF

D: NA
J: TRBJ2-5
V: TRBV12-3/TRBV12-4
size: once
DNA: TGTGCCAGCAGTCAAAAAGAGACCCAGTACTTC
CDR3: CASSQKETQYF

D: NA
J: TRBJ2-7
V: TRBV5-1
size: NA
DNA: TGCGCCAGCAGCACCGGACAGTCCTACGAGCAGTACTTC
CDR3: CASSTGQSYEQYF

D: NA
J: TRBJ2-1
V: TRBV5-5
size: NA
DNA: TGTGCCAGCAGCTTGGTCAGGGTAGTCGATGAGCAGTTCTTC
CDR3: CASSLVRVVDEQFF

D: NA
J: TRBJ1-2
V: TRBV11-2
size: NA
DNA: TGTGCCAGCAGCGCCGGGACAACTAACTATGGCTACACCTTC
CDR3: CASSAGTTNYGYTF

D: NA
J: TRBJ1-2
V: TRBV7-8
size: NA
DNA: TGTGCCAGCAGCTTAGGTCGGTATGCGGACTATGGCTACACCTTC
CDR3: CASSLGRYADYGYTF

D: TRBD1
J: TRBJ2-7
V: TRBV15
size: NA
DNA: TGTGCCACCAGCAGCGGACAGGGGTTCTACGAGCAGTACTTC
CDR3: CATSSGQGFYEQYF

D: TRBD1
J: TRBJ2-3
V: TRBV28
size: NA
DNA: TGTGCCAGCACCGACAGGGGCACAGATACGCAGTATTTT
CDR3: CASTDRGTDTQYF

D: TRBD1
J: TRBJ2-6
V: TRBV5-6
size: NA
DNA: TGTGCCAGCAGCTGGGGGGACAGGATCTCTGGGGCCAACGTCCTGACTTTC
CDR3: CASSWGDRISGANVLTF

D: NA
J: TRBJ2-2
V: TRBV6-2/TRBV6-3
size: NA
DNA: TGTGCCAGCAGTTACGTAGTTCCAAACACCGGGGAGCTGTTTTTT
CDR3: CASSYVVPNTGELFF

D: NA
J: TRBJ2-1
V: TRBV27
size: once
DNA: TGTGCCAGCAGTTTTATCGGGAGTCTCTCAAATGAGCAGTTCTTC
CDR3: CASSFIGSLSNEQFF

D: NA
J: TRBJ1-1
V: TRBV20-1
size: NA
DNA: TGCAGTGCTAGTTCATGGATAGGGGGCACTGAAGCTTTCTTT
CDR3: CSASSWIGGTEAFF

D: TRBD2
J: TRBJ2-3
V: TRBV7-9
size: NA
DNA: TGTGCCAGCAGCAGCGGGGGCTACACAGATACGCAGTATTTT
CDR3: CASSSGGYTDTQYF